The next 4 T cell receptor beta chains were all read from a single sample in a study of molecular identifiers for immune sequencing clone quantification. TCRdb itself ran the PCR reads through MiXCR, one entry per CDR3 protein. The sample records under 800,000 distinct CDR3 sequences, roughly 27% being singletons. The sequencing input was naive CD8+ T cells from blood, with Jurkat cell RNA spiked in. Subset given: FACS-sorted CD8+CD4-CCR7+CD45RA+ naive T cells. The receptors originated from a human donor in good health. Some libraries in this study had Jurkat cell RNA spiked in.

This clonotype was recorded at least ten times. The V gene is TRBV9, the J gene TRBJ1-6; weak D call: TRBD1 (6 bases). Trimming left V 0 bases short and J 9 bases short, with 10 bases between. CDR3 length equals 14 residues. Per the germline V gene, CDR1 is SGDLS and CDR2 is YYNGEE. The CDR3 loop reads CASSVEGGGSPLHF. As DNA, the CDR3 is TGTGCCAGCAGCGTAGAAGGGGGTGGTTCACCCCTCCACTTT.

A word on this clonotype: A single base separates this from a much larger clone, so it may be a read error. The chain carries TRBV28 and TRBJ2-6; TRBD1 or TRBD2 may be the D gene (5 bases each). Per the germline V gene, CDR1 is MDHEN and CDR2 is SYDVKM. This CDR3 contains 19 residues. DNA of the CDR3: TGTGCCGGCAGTTTACCCCAGGGAGCGAGTCTTCGGGGGGCCAACGTCCTGACTTTC. Amino acids: CAGSLPQGASLRGANVLTF. Using reference TRBV28 and TRBJ2-6 for the parts outside the CDR3, the full variable domain is DVKVTQSSRYLVKRTGEKVFLECVQDMDHENMFWYRQDPGLGLRLIYFSYDVKMKEKGDIPEGYSVSREKKERFSLILESASTNQTSMYLCAGSLPQGASLRGANVLTFGAGSRLTVL.

DNA of the CDR3: TGTGCCAGCAGCCCTGGGTGGGGCTCCTACAATGAGCAGTTCTTC. Its protein product is CASSPGWGSYNEQFF. V gene TRBV7-9 combines with J gene TRBJ2-1, with D unresolved. From germline, CDR1 is SEHNR and CDR2 FQNEAQ (reference sequence). The CDR3 extends over 15 amino acids. Trimming stripped 5 bases from V and 0 bases from J, with 11 bases between.

This clonotype turned up a few times. V and J are TRBV5-1 and TRBJ2-7; the D call may be TRBD1 or TRBD2 (5 bases each). Per germline, CDR1 SGHRS and CDR2 YFSETQ. The CDR3 is made up of 15 amino acids. Trimming removed 3 bases from V and 5 bases from J, with 18 bases in between. This CDR3 is CASSSTGTPTDEQYF. In nucleotides, the CDR3 is TGCGCCAGCAGCTCGACCGGGACCCCTACGGACGAGCAGTACTTC.